These 21 T cell receptor beta chains share one sample of origin, sequenced in a study of blood T cell repertoires in COVID-19. Some clones are missing from TCRdb's copy, which holds only in-frame ones; the method was immunoSEQ multiplex PCR. The sample shows roughly 150,000 clones, around 90% of them seen only once. The sample comprised peripheral blood. These receptors were obtained from a man aged 55 to 69 with acute or convalescent COVID-19.

The chain couples TRBV30 to TRBJ1-1; weak D call: TRBD1 (6 bases). V shed 2 bases and J shed 1 base, with 14 bases lying between them. Germline V lookup: CDR1 GTSNPN, CDR2 SVGIG (reference sequence). This CDR3 has 15 residues. In nucleotides, the CDR3 is TGTGCCTGGAGTTCCTTAGTAGGGGGGAACACTGAAGCTTTCTTT. This encodes CAWSSLVGGNTEAFF.

J is TRBJ2-5 and V is TRBV5-1; tentatively, D is TRBD2 (6 bases). The CDR3 contains 17 residues. Trimming removed 0 bases from V and 0 bases from J, with 15 bases in between. Germline V lookup: CDR1 SGHRS, CDR2 YFSETQ. CDR3 sequence (DNA): TGCGCCAGCAGCTTGGGATGGCTAGCGACTAACCAAGAGACCCAGTACTTC. This encodes CASSLGWLATNQETQYF.

The chain is built from TRBV5-1 and TRBJ1-2; 9 positions match TRBD1. Germline CDR1 and CDR2: SGHRS and YFSETQ. This CDR3 contains 14 residues. J was trimmed by 8 bases and V by 5 bases; bases with no gene match: 10. CDR3 nucleotide sequence: TGCGCCAGCAGATGGGACGCCGGGACAGGGGGCTACACCTTC. Its translation is CASRWDAGTGGYTF.

The chain carries TRBV5-6 and TRBJ2-7; D might be TRBD2 (6 bases). V dropped 1 base and J dropped 2 bases, with 13 bases sitting between them. Germline-derived CDR1 and CDR2 are SGHDT and YYEEEE. The CDR3 spans 15 residues. CDR3 in DNA: TGTGCCAGCAGCTTGACGGGGGATCGCCCCTACGAGCAGTACTTC. This encodes CASSLTGDRPYEQYF.

The chain uses TRBV7-9 and TRBJ1-1, with TRBD1 as a possible D gene (6 bases). V was cut by 1 base and J by 5 bases, with 11 bases left in between. The CDR3 runs to 14 residues. The germline gives CDR1 SEHNR, CDR2 FQNEAQ (reference sequence). The CDR3, as DNA: TGTGCCAGCAGCTTAGGGGGGCCCATAACTGAAGCTTTCTTT. This gives the protein CASSLGGPITEAFF.

The gene calls are TRBV5-1 and TRBJ2-1; 10 bases fit TRBD2. V was clipped by 0 bases and J by 0 bases; unmatched bases: 3. CDR3 length equals 17 residues. Germline lookup yields CDR1 SGHRS and CDR2 YFSETQ. The CDR3 nucleotides read TGCGCCAGCAGCTTGGATTTAGCGGGGGGCTCCTACAATGAGCAGTTCTTC. Protein: CASSLDLAGGSYNEQFF.

This chain joins TRBV12-3 or TRBV12-4 and TRBJ1-2, with D possibly matching TRBD1 (6 bases). There are 11 residues in the CDR3. V dropped 8 bases and J dropped 8 bases, with 12 bases sitting between them. CDR3: CASGQGSGYTF. CDR3 bases: TGTGCCAGCGGCCAGGGGAGCGGCTACACCTTC.

The rearrangement uses TRBV2 and TRBJ1-2, with no clear D. Trimming cost V 4 bases and J 5 bases, with 11 bases left between them. This CDR3 has 13 amino acids. Per germline, CDR1 SNHLY and CDR2 FYNNEI. The CDR3 sequence: CASSVEVRYGYTF. In nucleotides, the CDR3 is TGTGCCAGCAGTGTGGAAGTGAGGTATGGCTACACCTTC.

The rearrangement uses TRBV19 and TRBJ1-4, with D maybe TRBD1 (6 bases). Deletions cut 6 bases from V and 4 bases from J, with 12 bases between. Germline lookup yields CDR1 LNHDA and CDR2 SQIVND (reference sequence). This CDR3 has 14 amino acids. The DNA for the CDR3 is TGTGCCAGTAGCTACAGGGAGAGTAATGAAAAACTGTTTTTT. This encodes CASSYRESNEKLFF.

The J gene is TRBJ1-6, the V gene TRBV9; TRBD1 matches at 7 bases. This CDR3 comprises 16 residues. The J segment lost 6 bases and the V segment lost 4 bases, leaving 10 bases of the junction unmatched. CDR1 and CDR2 (germline): SGDLS, YYNGEE. Here the CDR3 reads CASSRLQGNGNSPLHF. CDR3 in DNA: TGTGCCAGCAGCAGATTACAGGGGAATGGTAATTCACCCCTCCACTTT.

The chain has TRBV18 and TRBJ1-6, with D possibly matching TRBD1 (5 bases). Trimming cost V 3 bases and J 10 bases, with 13 bases left between them. CDR1 is KGHSH and CDR2 is LQKENI in the germline V gene. CDR3 length: 14 amino acids. CDR3 nucleotides: TGTGCCAGCTCACCCAGGGTCGAGTTCTCACCCCTCCACTTT. Protein product: CASSPRVEFSPLHF.

This clone was recorded only once. This chain joins TRBV9 and TRBJ2-2, with D possibly being TRBD2 (7 bases). Trimming stripped 0 bases from V and 3 bases from J, with 15 bases between. The CDR3 is made up of 17 amino acids. Per the germline V gene, CDR1 is SGDLS and CDR2 is YYNGEE. The CDR3 loop reads CASSVGIGGGDTGELFF. CDR3 DNA: TGTGCCAGCAGCGTAGGGATAGGGGGAGGGGACACCGGGGAGCTGTTTTTT.

The gene calls are TRBV6-5 and TRBJ1-3; D ambiguous. This CDR3 is built from 15 residues. Trimming cost V 4 bases and J 4 bases, with 14 bases left between them. Per the germline V gene, CDR1 is MNHEY and CDR2 is SVGAGI. CDR3 region: CASSLSPRSGNTIYF. The CDR3 DNA reads TGTGCCAGCAGTTTGAGCCCGAGGTCCGGAAACACCATATATTTT.

V gene TRBV27 combines with J gene TRBJ2-7, with D possibly matching TRBD2 (5 bases). CDR1 is MNHEY, CDR2 SMNVEV, per germline (reference sequence). The CDR3 spans 13 residues. Trimming removed 3 bases at V and 5 bases at J, with 11 bases between. CDR3 in DNA: TGTGCCAGCAGTTTCAAAGGGAGCAACGAGCAGTACTTC. As protein: CASSFKGSNEQYF.

This rearrangement joins TRBV4-2 to TRBJ2-3, with TRBD2 matching over 8 bases. The germline gives CDR1 LGHNA, CDR2 YNFKEQ. CDR3 size: 19 residues. V dropped 0 bases and J dropped 1; count of bases not matched to a gene: 12. CDR3 residues: CASSQDLRRGGWRTDTQYF. CDR3 coding DNA: TGTGCCAGCAGCCAAGATCTGCGCCGGGGGGGCTGGCGCACAGATACGCAGTATTTT.

The V and J genes are TRBV6-2 or TRBV6-3 and TRBJ1-2, with 9 bases identical to TRBD1. The CDR3 covers 14 residues. V lost 5 bases, J lost 7 bases, and 8 bases stayed unmatched. Germline V gives CDR1 MNHEY, CDR2 SVGEGT. The chain's CDR3 is CASSPGQGLAGYTF. In DNA form, the CDR3 reads TGTGCCAGCAGTCCGGGACAGGGACTCGCTGGCTACACCTTC.

The gene calls are TRBV2 and TRBJ1-1; no clear D. The CDR3 contains 14 residues. Germline CDR1 is SNHLY and CDR2 is FYNNEI. The ends were cut back, 6 bases at V and 1 base at J, with 12 bases in the middle. As DNA, the CDR3 is TGTGCCAGCAGGCTGATAGCTTCGAACACTGAAGCTTTCTTT. Translation: CASRLIASNTEAFF.

This clone was seen only once. This rearrangement joins TRBV6-5 to TRBJ1-6; 9 bases are shared with TRBD1. V was clipped by 4 bases and J by 14 bases; unmatched bases: 9. CDR1 and CDR2 from the germline V gene are MNHEY and SVGAGI. The CDR3 length is 14 residues. This chain's CDR3 is CASSSTGTGSALHF. In nucleotides, the CDR3 is TGTGCCAGCAGTTCCACCGGGACAGGGTCTGCCCTCCACTTT.

Concerning this clone: At one end, the junction sequence differs from germline, possibly due to a read error. V usage is TRBV7-7 and J usage is TRBJ2-3, with 8 bases matching TRBD1. The CDR3 is 15 amino acids. Germline lookup yields CDR1 SSHAT and CDR2 FNYEAQ (reference sequence). In DNA form, the CDR3 reads TGTGCTAGCAGCCAGACAGGGGCCGACACAGATACGCAGTATTTT. It yields the protein CASSQTGADTDTQYF.

The chain carries TRBV11-2 and TRBJ1-2; TRBD1 matches at 7 bases. V gave up 0 bases and J gave up 0 bases; unmatched junction bases: 1. The CDR3 length is 15 residues. The germline V gene encodes CDR1 SGHAT and CDR2 FQNNGV. Written as DNA, the CDR3 is TGTGCCAGCAGCTTAGATGGACAGGCTAACTATGGCTACACCTTC. It yields the protein CASSLDGQANYGYTF.

The genes are TRBV5-1 and TRBJ1-2, with TRBD1 matching over 7 bases. The CDR3 loop spans 13 amino acids. Looked up from germline, CDR1 is SGHRS and CDR2 is YFSETQ. J was trimmed by 4 bases and V by 5 bases; bases with no gene match: 5. As DNA, the CDR3 is TGCGCCAGCAGAAAAGACAGGGCCTATGGCTACACCTTC. This translates into CASRKDRAYGYTF.